The subject of this entry is one T cell receptor (beta chain). In the original processing: Reference gene primers were amplified, and this amplification served to estimate nucleated cell counts. Profiling relied on immunoSEQ multiplex PCR, and the TCRdb table lists in-frame clones only, not all of them. That table is the source of V, J and clone size, and D and trimming were worked out from the DNA. The table has more than 110,000 clones, about 80% seen once; the top ten hold over 7%. The data were taken from a study of blood T cell repertoires in COVID-19. In the study overall: Researchers got acute and convalescent COVID-19 samples from the United States, Italy and Spain. PBMCs, B-cell-depleted T cells, or T cells were the source of the cDNA or gDNA that made up the material.

The sample comprised peripheral blood. The source of this sequence is a human donor in a cohort sampled during active COVID-19.

CDR3 sequence (DNA): TGTGCCAGCAGCTCGGACAGGGAGACCGGGGAGCTGTTTTTT. Its protein is CASSSDRETGELFF. The chain combines TRBV14 with TRBJ2-2, with TRBD1 matching 8 bases. With V trimmed by 5 bases and J by 5 bases, 4 bases remained unmatched. In germline, CDR1 is SGHDN, CDR2 FVKESK. The CDR3 contains 14 residues.